A selection of T cell receptor beta chains follows, all from one sample in a study of CD8 T cells in ankylosing spondylitis. TCRdb redid the calling of the 5' RACE reads with MiXCR, one entry per CDR3 protein. The profile shows more than 100,000 distinct CDR3 sequences, about an eighth of them singletons. Sequenced: blood, either unsorted or a sorted T cell fraction (not recorded which). All receptors derive from a female donor with ankylosing spondylitis or in good health (not recorded which). The CDR3 runs from the conserved cysteine through the conserved F or W.

cdr3_aa: CASSPQTAYGYTF
j_call: TRBJ1-2
v_call: TRBV5-1

cdr3_aa: CASSFRPEGEQYF
j_call: TRBJ2-7
v_call: TRBV7-8

cdr3_aa: CASSSQGQGAREAFF
j_call: TRBJ1-1
v_call: TRBV5-1

cdr3_aa: CGATTGPFGADTQYF
j_call: TRBJ2-3
v_call: TRBV20-1

cdr3_aa: CASSLTGVTGELFF
j_call: TRBJ2-2
v_call: TRBV12-3/TRBV12-4

cdr3_aa: CASSLGTQYF
j_call: TRBJ2-3
v_call: TRBV12-3/TRBV12-4

cdr3_aa: CASSQDPLQGLNTEAFF
j_call: TRBJ1-1
v_call: TRBV14

cdr3_aa: CASSLGRGYQETQYF
j_call: TRBJ2-5
v_call: TRBV5-1

cdr3_aa: CASTSPGTSGGAPLFF
j_call: TRBJ2-1
v_call: TRBV7-2

cdr3_aa: CASAPGLAINEQYF
j_call: TRBJ2-7
v_call: TRBV2

cdr3_aa: CASTQDPREKLFF
j_call: TRBJ1-4
v_call: TRBV4-1

cdr3_aa: CASSGGTALTGELFF
j_call: TRBJ2-2
v_call: TRBV2

cdr3_aa: CASMRGEMLPGELFF
j_call: TRBJ2-2
v_call: TRBV2

cdr3_aa: CASSPNGGPNTGELFF
j_call: TRBJ2-2
v_call: TRBV12-3/TRBV12-4

cdr3_aa: CASSLEGTSADTQYF
j_call: TRBJ2-3
v_call: TRBV7-6

cdr3_aa: CASSLSTRGRSYGYTF
j_call: TRBJ1-2
v_call: TRBV5-1

cdr3_aa: CASSQDRTGYEQFF
j_call: TRBJ2-1
v_call: TRBV3-1

cdr3_aa: CSAGPTSGSDNEQFF
j_call: TRBJ2-1
v_call: TRBV20-1

cdr3_aa: CASRHTWGEAGYTF
j_call: TRBJ1-2
v_call: TRBV4-2

cdr3_aa: CASSSNSVSYEQYF
j_call: TRBJ2-7
v_call: TRBV7-2

cdr3_aa: CASSAIESGANVLTF
j_call: TRBJ2-6
v_call: TRBV5-1

cdr3_aa: CASSLDPTRADTQYF
j_call: TRBJ2-3
v_call: TRBV5-1

cdr3_aa: CASSSRGPSYEQYF
j_call: TRBJ2-7
v_call: TRBV5-5

cdr3_aa: CAIRQGSRETYEQFF
j_call: TRBJ2-1
v_call: TRBV10-3

cdr3_aa: CASSSLPTGAQGRGYTF
j_call: TRBJ1-2
v_call: TRBV27

cdr3_aa: CASSLAVLGNTEAFF
j_call: TRBJ1-1
v_call: TRBV5-1

cdr3_aa: CASSLGFQRGGNEQFF
j_call: TRBJ2-1
v_call: TRBV7-6

cdr3_aa: CSVGRREGGEQFF
j_call: TRBJ2-1
v_call: TRBV29-1

cdr3_aa: CASSFGSRLNQPQHF
j_call: TRBJ1-5
v_call: TRBV28